The entry that follows covers one TCR beta chain sequence. The missing conserved phenylalanine or tryptophan at the end of this CDR3 makes a read error likely. This record comes from a study of tumor and adjacent non-tumor tissue in lung cancer. The CDR3 is made up of 15 amino acids. Germline assignment: CDR1 MGHRA and CDR2 YSYEKL. The template was RNA from unsorted bulk tissue. The library came from three nested PCR rounds adapted from ARM-PCR protocols. TCRdb independently ran MiXCR on the multiplex PCR reads; one entry per CDR3 protein. Of about 93,000 distinct CDR3 sequences in the sample, around 64% are singletons; the top ten hold around 20%.

This clonotype originated in a man in his fifties or sixties with non-small cell lung cancer. The source material was lung tumor tissue. The rearrangement joins TRBV4-1 to TRBJ2-6; the D gene is possibly TRBD1 (5 bases). Here the CDR3 DNA reads TGCGCCAGCAACCAAAGGGGCTCTGGGGCCAACGTCCTGACTTAC. This gives the protein CASNQRGSGANVLTY.